One and the same sample provided the 6 T cell receptor beta chains below, sequenced in a study of blood T cell repertoires in COVID-19. Method: immunoSEQ multiplex PCR; TCRdb's copy keeps in-frame clones and lacks some. Among 97,000 or so clones listed, just under 85% were seen once. Input material: peripheral blood. These receptors originate from a man aged 65 to 85 with acute or convalescent COVID-19.

This chain uses TRBV30 with TRBJ2-7, with 11 bases aligning to TRBD2. V lost 1 base and J lost 4; bases outside the gene matches: 9. The CDR3 extends over 16 amino acids. Per the germline V gene, CDR1 is GTSNPN and CDR2 is SVGIG (reference sequence). CDR3 DNA: TGTGCCTGGAGTGCCCTAACTAGCGGGAGTAAATACGAGCAGTACTTC. Translation gives CAWSALTSGSKYEQYF.

This clone showed up just once. The V and J genes are TRBV2 and TRBJ1-4; no clear D gene. V lost 8 bases and J 8 bases, leaving 12 bases between the germline ends. The CDR3 has 12 amino acids. The V gene's germline CDR1 is SNHLY and CDR2 FYNNEI. CDR3 in DNA: TGTGCCAGCTGTACGGAGCAGGAAAAACTGTTTTTT. Amino acids: CASCTEQEKLFF.

This sequence joins TRBV6-2 or TRBV6-3 and TRBJ1-1; TRBD1 matches at 8 bases. The CDR3 loop spans 14 amino acids. V shed 2 bases and J 5 bases; nucleotides not matched to a gene: 4. CDR1 and CDR2 (germline): MNHEY, SVGEGT. The CDR3, as DNA: TGTGCCAGCAGTTACCAGGGGGCGCGAACTGAAGCTTTCTTT. Its translation: CASSYQGARTEAFF.

The chain joins TRBV10-3 to TRBJ2-3, with 13 nucleotides matching TRBD2. J was trimmed by 5 bases and V by 6 bases; bases with no gene match: 8. The CDR3 extends over 16 amino acids. Germline assignment: CDR1 ENHRY and CDR2 SYGVKD. CDR3 region: CAIRKRTSGGGDTQYF. The CDR3, as DNA: TGTGCCATCAGAAAACGGACTAGCGGGGGTGGAGATACGCAGTATTTT.

V is TRBV7-8 and J is TRBJ2-1, with 7 bases lining up with TRBD2. There are 13 residues in the CDR3. Trimming took 4 bases from V and 3 from J; bases not matched to a gene: 0. The germline V gene has CDR1 SGHVS and CDR2 FQNEAQ. DNA of the CDR3: TGTGCCAGCAGCTCGGGGGGCTACAATGAGCAGTTCTTC. This codes for CASSSGGYNEQFF.

This clone was recorded a few times. The J gene is TRBJ2-2, the V gene TRBV5-1, with D tentatively TRBD2 (5 bases). CDR1 and CDR2 (germline): SGHRS, YFSETQ. The CDR3 has 18 amino acids. The V gene lost 6 bases and the J gene lost 0 bases, with 21 bases spanning the gap. The CDR3 sequence is CASTPFSLPGANTGELFF. The CDR3 DNA sequence: TGCGCCAGCACCCCTTTTAGCTTGCCCGGGGCGAACACCGGGGAGCTGTTTTTT.